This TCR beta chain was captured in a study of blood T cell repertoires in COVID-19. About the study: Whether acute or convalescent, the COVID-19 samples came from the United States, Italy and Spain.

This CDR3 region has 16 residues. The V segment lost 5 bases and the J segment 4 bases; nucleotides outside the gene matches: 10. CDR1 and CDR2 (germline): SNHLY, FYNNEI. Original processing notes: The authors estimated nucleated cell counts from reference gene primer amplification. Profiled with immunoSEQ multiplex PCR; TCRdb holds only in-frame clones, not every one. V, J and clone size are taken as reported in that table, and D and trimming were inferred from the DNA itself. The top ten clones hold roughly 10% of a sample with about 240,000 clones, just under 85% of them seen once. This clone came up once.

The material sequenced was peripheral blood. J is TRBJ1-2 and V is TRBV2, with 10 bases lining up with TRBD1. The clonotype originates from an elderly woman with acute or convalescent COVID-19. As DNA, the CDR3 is TGTGCCAGCAGTACCAGACAGGGGGCGCGTTCCTATGGCTACACCTTC. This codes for CASSTRQGARSYGYTF.